Sequencing of this T cell receptor (beta chain) was carried out in a study of early T cells in non-severe SARS-CoV-2 infection. The germline V gene has CDR1 KGHSH and CDR2 LQKENI. J gave up 6 bases and V 0 bases, and 7 bases lay outside the gene matches. The CDR3 runs to 16 residues. This clonotype has more than one count but fewer than ten. TCRdb recomputed calls from the 5' RACE reads with MiXCR, one row per CDR3 protein. The sample has about 90,000 distinct CDR3 sequences, approximately 12% seen once. The chain joins TRBV18 to TRBJ2-1; TRBD2 aligns across 8 bases. This TCR came from an adult who was a healthcare worker with PCR-confirmed SARS-CoV-2 infection or an uninfected control (not recorded which). This sample comprised whole blood, obtained at baseline. In nucleotides, the CDR3 is TGTGCCAGCTCACCACCGAGCGGGAGTGTCCCCAATGAGCAGTTCTTC. This codes for CASSPPSGSVPNEQFF.